Below are 6 T cell receptor beta chains sequenced from a single sample in a study of blood T cell repertoires in COVID-19. Profiled with immunoSEQ multiplex PCR; TCRdb holds only in-frame clones, not every one. Here the sample spans around 300,000 clones, roughly 86% being singletons. The sample consisted of PBMCs or T cells enriched from blood (not recorded which). The receptors derive from a woman aged 25-40 years who had recovered from COVID-19.

V usage is TRBV11-2 and J usage is TRBJ2-3; no clear D gene. CDR3 length equals 13 residues. In germline, CDR1 is SGHAT, CDR2 FQNNGV. V was trimmed by 4 bases and J by 8 bases, leaving 13 bases between them. This CDR3 is CASSSDRRGTQYF. In DNA, the CDR3 is TGTGCCAGCAGCTCAGACCGCCGAGGTACGCAGTATTTT.

This chain links TRBV7-2 with TRBJ1-1, with D perhaps matching TRBD1 (5 bases). Germline V gene data show CDR1 as SGHTA and CDR2 as FQGNSA. The V end lost 5 bases, the J end lost 4 bases, and 14 bases lay between the germline ends. The CDR3 spans 14 residues. For the CDR3, the DNA is TGTGCCAGCAGCCAGGTGGAGGGGCTCACTGAAGCTTTCTTT. Its protein product is CASSQVEGLTEAFF. Supplemented by reference TRBV7-2 and TRBJ1-1, the full variable domain reads GAGVSQSPSNKVTEKGKDVELRCDPISGHTALYWYRQSLGQGLEFLIYFQGNSAPDKSGLPSDRFSAERTGGSVSTLTIQRTQQEDSAVYLCASSQVEGLTEAFFGQGTRLTVV.

The chain joins TRBV7-2 to TRBJ1-5; D is perhaps TRBD1 (6 bases). CDR1 is SGHTA, CDR2 FQGNSA, per germline. The V gene lost 3 bases and the J gene lost 5 bases, with 20 bases spanning the gap. The CDR3 has 17 amino acids. CDR3 sequence: CASSLGAVDRVYQPQHF. CDR3 DNA sequence: TGTGCCAGCAGCTTGGGAGCCGTGGACAGAGTCTATCAGCCCCAGCATTTT. The full variable domain, rest sourced from reference TRBV7-2 and TRBJ1-5, is GAGVSQSPSNKVTEKGKDVELRCDPISGHTALYWYRQSLGQGLEFLIYFQGNSAPDKSGLPSDRFSAERTGGSVSTLTIQRTQQEDSAVYLCASSLGAVDRVYQPQHFGDGTRLSIL.

The V and J genes are TRBV3-1 (or the pseudogene TRBV3-2) and TRBJ2-1; no firm D call. Germline CDR1 LGHDT, CDR2 YNNKEL (reference sequence). CDR3 length equals 12 residues. Trimming removed 4 bases at V and 13 bases at J, with 14 bases between. The CDR3 sequence: CASSLLSGVQFF. CDR3 DNA: TGTGCCAGCAGCCTACTTTCAGGTGTTCAGTTCTTC.

The chain carries TRBV6-5 and TRBJ1-2, with a weak D call TRBD1 (5 bases). Trimming cost V 2 bases and J 5 bases, with 12 bases left between them. Germline loops: CDR1 MNHEY, CDR2 SVGAGI. This CDR3 spans 14 amino acids. Here the CDR3 DNA reads TGTGCCAGCAGTTACGGAGATGACAGTTATGGCTACACCTTC. This gives the protein CASSYGDDSYGYTF.

The gene calls are TRBV19 and TRBJ1-6; 9 bases match TRBD1. The CDR3 sequence is 14 residues long. V gave up 6 bases and J gave up 7 bases; unmatched junction bases: 4. Germline loops: CDR1 LNHDA, CDR2 SQIVND (reference sequence). In nucleotides, the CDR3 is TGTGCCAGTAGCCCGGGACAGGGCAATTCACCCCTCCACTTT. Protein product: CASSPGQGNSPLHF. Variable domain in full (rest from reference TRBV19 and TRBJ1-6): DGGITQSPKYLFRKEGQNVTLSCEQNLNHDAMYWYRQDPGQGLRLIYYSQIVNDFQKGDIAEGYSVSREKKESFPLTVTSAQKNPTAFYLCASSPGQGNSPLHFGNGTRLTVT.